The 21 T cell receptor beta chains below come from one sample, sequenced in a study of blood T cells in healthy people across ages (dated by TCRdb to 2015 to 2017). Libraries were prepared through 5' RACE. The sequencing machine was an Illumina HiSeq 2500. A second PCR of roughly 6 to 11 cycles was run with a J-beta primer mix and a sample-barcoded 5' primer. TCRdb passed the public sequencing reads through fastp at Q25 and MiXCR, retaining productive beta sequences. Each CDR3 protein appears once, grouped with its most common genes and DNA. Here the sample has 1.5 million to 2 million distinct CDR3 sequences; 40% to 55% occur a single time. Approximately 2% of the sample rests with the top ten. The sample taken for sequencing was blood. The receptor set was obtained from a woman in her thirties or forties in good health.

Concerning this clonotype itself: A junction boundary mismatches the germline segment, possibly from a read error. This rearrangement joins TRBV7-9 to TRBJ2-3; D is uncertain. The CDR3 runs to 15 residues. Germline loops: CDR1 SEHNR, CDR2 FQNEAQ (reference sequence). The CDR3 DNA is TGTGCCAACAGCTTCTACCGCTCTCTCGGGGATACGCAGTATTTT. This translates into CANSFYRSLGDTQYF.

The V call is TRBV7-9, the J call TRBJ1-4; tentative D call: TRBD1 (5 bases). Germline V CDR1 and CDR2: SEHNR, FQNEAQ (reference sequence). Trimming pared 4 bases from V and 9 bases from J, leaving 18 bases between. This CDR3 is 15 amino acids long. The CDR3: CASSSAWGEDKKLFF. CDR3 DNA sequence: TGTGCCAGCAGCTCTGCTTGGGGGGAAGATAAAAAACTGTTTTTT.

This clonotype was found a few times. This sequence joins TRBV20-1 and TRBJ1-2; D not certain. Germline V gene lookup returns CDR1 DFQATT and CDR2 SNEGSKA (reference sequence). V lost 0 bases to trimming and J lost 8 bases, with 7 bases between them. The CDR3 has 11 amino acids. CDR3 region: CSARDTGGYTF. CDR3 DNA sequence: TGCAGTGCTAGAGATACCGGGGGCTACACCTTC.

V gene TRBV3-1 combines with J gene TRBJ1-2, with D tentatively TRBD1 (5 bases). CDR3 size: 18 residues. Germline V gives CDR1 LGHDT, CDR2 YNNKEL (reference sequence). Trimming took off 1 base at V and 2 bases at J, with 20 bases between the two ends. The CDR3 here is CASSQAWVTNRRNYGYTF. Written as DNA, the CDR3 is TGTGCCAGCAGCCAAGCATGGGTAACGAACAGGCGCAACTATGGCTACACCTTC.

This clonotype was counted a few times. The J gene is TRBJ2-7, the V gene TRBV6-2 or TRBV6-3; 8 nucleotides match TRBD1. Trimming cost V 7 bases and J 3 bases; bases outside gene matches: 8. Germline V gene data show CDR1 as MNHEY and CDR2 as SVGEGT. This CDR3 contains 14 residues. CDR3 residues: CASKGTGILYEQYF. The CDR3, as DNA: TGTGCCAGCAAGGGGACAGGAATTCTCTACGAGCAGTACTTC.

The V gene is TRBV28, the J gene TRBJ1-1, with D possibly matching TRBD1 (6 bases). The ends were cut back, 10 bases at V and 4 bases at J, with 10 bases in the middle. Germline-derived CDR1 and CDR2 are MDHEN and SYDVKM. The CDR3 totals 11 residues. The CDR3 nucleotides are TGTGCCACCCGGACAGCCACTGAAGCTTTCTTT. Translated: CATRTATEAFF.

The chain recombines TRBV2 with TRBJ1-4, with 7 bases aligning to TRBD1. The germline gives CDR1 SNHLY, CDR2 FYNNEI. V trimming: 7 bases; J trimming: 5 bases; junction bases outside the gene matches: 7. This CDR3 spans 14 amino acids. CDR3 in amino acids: CASISGQMNEKLFF. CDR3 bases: TGTGCCAGCATCTCGGGACAGATGAATGAAAAACTGTTTTTT.

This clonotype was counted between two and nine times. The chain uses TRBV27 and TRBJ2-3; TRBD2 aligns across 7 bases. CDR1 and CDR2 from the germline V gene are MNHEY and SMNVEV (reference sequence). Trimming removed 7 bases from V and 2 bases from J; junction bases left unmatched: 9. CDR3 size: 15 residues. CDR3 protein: CASNIASGPTDTQYF. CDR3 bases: TGTGCCAGCAATATAGCTAGCGGCCCCACAGATACGCAGTATTTT.

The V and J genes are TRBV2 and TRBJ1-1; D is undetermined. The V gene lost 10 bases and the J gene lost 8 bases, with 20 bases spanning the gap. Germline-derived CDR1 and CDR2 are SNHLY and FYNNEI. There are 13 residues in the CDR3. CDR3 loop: CATPGAAAEEAFF. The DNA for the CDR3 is TGTGCCACCCCTGGCGCAGCCGCGGAAGAAGCTTTCTTT.

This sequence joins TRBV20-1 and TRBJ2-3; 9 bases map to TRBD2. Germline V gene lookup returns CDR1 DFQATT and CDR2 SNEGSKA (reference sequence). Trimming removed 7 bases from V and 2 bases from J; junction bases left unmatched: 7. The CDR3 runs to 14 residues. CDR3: CSERLADLTDTQYF. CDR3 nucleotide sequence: TGCAGTGAAAGACTAGCGGACCTCACAGATACGCAGTATTTT.

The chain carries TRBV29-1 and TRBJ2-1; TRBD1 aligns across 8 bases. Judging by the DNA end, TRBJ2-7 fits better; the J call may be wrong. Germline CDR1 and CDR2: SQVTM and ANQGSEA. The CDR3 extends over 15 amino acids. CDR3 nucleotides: TGCAGCGTTCCGGGACAGGTGAGCTCCTACAATGAGCAGTACTTC. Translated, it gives CSVPGQVSSYNEQYF.

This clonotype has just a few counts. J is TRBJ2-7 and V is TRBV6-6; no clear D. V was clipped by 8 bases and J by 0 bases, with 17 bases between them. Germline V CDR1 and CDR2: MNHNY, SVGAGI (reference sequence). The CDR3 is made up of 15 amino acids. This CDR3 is CASHVTVRSSYEQYF. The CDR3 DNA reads TGTGCCAGCCACGTTACCGTTCGAAGCTCCTACGAGCAGTACTTC.

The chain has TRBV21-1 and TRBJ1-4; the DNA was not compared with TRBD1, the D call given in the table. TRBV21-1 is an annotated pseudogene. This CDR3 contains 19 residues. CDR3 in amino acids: CASSKRRRLQGVDLKKLFF. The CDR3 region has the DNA TGTGCCAGCAGCAAGAGGCGCCGTTTACAGGGGGTAGATCTGAAAAAACTGTTTTTT.

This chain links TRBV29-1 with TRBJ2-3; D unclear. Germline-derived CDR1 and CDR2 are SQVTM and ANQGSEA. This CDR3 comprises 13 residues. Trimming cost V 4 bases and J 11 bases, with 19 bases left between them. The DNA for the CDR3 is TGCAGCGTTGGGTTCAGAGTGGGTGGAGAGCAGTATTTT. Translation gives CSVGFRVGGEQYF.

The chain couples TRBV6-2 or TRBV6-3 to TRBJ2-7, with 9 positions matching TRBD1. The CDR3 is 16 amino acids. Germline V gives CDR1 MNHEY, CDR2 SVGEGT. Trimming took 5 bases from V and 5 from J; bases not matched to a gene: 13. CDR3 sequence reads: CASSGPRGQGGHEQYF. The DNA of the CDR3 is TGTGCCAGCAGTGGCCCTAGGGGACAGGGCGGACACGAGCAGTACTTC.

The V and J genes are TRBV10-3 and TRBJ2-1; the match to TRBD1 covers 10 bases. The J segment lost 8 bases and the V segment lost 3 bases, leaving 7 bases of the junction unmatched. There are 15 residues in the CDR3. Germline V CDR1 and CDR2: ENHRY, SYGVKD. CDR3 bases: TGTGCCATCAGTGATTCGGGACAGGGGAAAGATGAGCAGTTCTTC. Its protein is CAISDSGQGKDEQFF.

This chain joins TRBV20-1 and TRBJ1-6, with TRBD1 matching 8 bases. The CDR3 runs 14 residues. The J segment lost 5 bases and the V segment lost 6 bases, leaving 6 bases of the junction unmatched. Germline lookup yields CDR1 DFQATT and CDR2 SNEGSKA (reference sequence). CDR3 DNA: TGCAGTGCCGGGGGGGACAGGAATAATTCACCCCTCCACTTT. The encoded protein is CSAGGDRNNSPLHF.

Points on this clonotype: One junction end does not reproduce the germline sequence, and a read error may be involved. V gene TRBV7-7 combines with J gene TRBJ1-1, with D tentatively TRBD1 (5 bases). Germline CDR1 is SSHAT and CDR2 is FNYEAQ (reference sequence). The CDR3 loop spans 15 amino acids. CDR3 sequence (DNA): TGTGCTAGCAGCCCGCCTGACAGACAGAACACTGAAGCTTTCTTT. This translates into CASSPPDRQNTEAFF.

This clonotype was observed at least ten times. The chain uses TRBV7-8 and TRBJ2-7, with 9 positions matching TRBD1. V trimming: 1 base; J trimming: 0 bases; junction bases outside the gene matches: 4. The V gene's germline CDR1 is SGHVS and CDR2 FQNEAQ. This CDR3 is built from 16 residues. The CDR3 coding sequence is TGTGCCAGCAGCTTAGGGGACAGGGTGAGCTCCTACGAGCAGTACTTC. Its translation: CASSLGDRVSSYEQYF.

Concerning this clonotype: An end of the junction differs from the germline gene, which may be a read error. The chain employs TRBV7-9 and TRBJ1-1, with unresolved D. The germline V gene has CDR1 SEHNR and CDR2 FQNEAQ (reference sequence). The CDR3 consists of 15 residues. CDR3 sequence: CASSLAQPMNTEAFF. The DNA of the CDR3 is TGTGCCAGCAGCCTAGCACAGCCTATGAACACTGAAGCTTTCTTT.

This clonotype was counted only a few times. The CDR3 loop reads CASSLETGGLSEAFF. CDR3 DNA sequence: TGTGCCAGCAGTTTAGAGACAGGAGGCCTATCTGAAGCTTTCTTT. The chain employs TRBV27 and TRBJ1-1; a weak D match, TRBD1 (6 bases). Per germline, CDR1 MNHEY and CDR2 SMNVEV (reference sequence). CDR3 length: 15 amino acids. The V and J ends lost 2 bases and 6 bases respectively, with 16 bases between them.